This T cell receptor (beta chain) was recorded in a study of cytomegalovirus exposure and HLA in healthy donors. The primer mix had 60 Vbeta and 13 Jbeta primers. Sequenced by immunoSEQ multiplex PCR; TCRdb stores in-frame clones only, minus some. Altogether approximately 170,000 clones are present, less than 90% being singletons, with the ten largest covering around 4.3%. V lost 0 bases and J lost 6; bases outside the gene matches: 1. Looked up from germline, CDR1 is LNHNV and CDR2 is YYDKDF (reference sequence). This CDR3 comprises 14 residues. In its sample, this clone was seen once. What it binds is unknown. The study, taken as a whole, reports: Reportedly, a later analysis found an Asian-associated ancestry cluster had fewer N-insertions than the approximately 700-donor mean.

This sequence originates from a woman aged 45-60 years in good health and CMV-seropositive. Sample: PBMCs. V usage is TRBV15 and J usage is TRBJ1-5, with TRBD1 matching 8 bases. The CDR3 nucleotides read TGTGCCACCAGCAGAGAGGGACAGGCTCAGCCCCAGCATTTT. This encodes CATSREGQAQPQHF.